This T cell receptor (beta chain) was obtained from a study of monozygotic twins with inflammatory bowel disease. General study results and limits: With others, IBD patients shared fewer clonotypes than healthy twins did, especially with disease activity.

The CDR3 covers 13 residues. TCRdb reanalyzed the 5' RACE reads, giving one entry per CDR3 protein sequence and no DNA. This sample contains about 150,000 distinct CDR3 sequences. Worth noting for this clonotype: Antigen specificity is unknown.

The chain joins TRBV12-3 or TRBV12-4 to TRBJ1-2; absent DNA, TCRdb's TRBD1 call cannot be checked. Sequences were obtained from blood. This TCR was recovered from a human donor with ulcerative colitis or Crohn's disease, or a healthy co-twin of an affected twin (not recorded which). The CDR3 sequence: CASSFTGTAGYTF.